This T cell receptor beta chain was recorded in a study of blood T cell repertoires in COVID-19. As for the study in general: Samples taken during acute and convalescent COVID-19 were collected in the United States, Italy and Spain.

Methods used by the authors: For nucleated cells, counts were estimated from reference gene primer amplification. Produced via immunoSEQ multiplex PCR; TCRdb's table is partial and in-frame only. The V and J calls and clone size were taken over from that table, and D and trimming were inferred from the DNA. Of approximately 130,000 clones listed, roughly four fifths are singletons. Germline CDR1 MNHEY, CDR2 SVGEGT. CDR3 length: 14 amino acids. V lost 0 bases, J lost 2 bases, and 5 bases lay in between. This chain connects TRBV6-2 or TRBV6-3 to TRBJ1-5, with D unclear. The sample consisted of peripheral blood. The sequence came from a human donor in a cohort sampled during active COVID-19. CDR3 coding DNA: TGTGCCAGCAGTTACTCGTCTGGCAATCAGCCCCAGCATTTT. As protein: CASSYSSGNQPQHF.